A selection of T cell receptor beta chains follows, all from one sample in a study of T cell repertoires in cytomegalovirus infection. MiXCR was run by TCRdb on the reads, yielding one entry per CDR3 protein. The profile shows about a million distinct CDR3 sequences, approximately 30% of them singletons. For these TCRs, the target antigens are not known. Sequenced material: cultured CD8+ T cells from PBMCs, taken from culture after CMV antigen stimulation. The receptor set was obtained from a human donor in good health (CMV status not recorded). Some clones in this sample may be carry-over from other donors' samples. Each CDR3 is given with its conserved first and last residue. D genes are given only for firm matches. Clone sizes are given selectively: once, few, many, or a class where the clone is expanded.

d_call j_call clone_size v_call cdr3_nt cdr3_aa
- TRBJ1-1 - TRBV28 TGTGCCAGCAGTTTAAGGGCAGGGGCCCTGAACACTGAAGCTTTCTTT CASSLRAGALNTEAFF
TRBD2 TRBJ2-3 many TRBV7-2 TGTGCCAGCAGCCCCGCGCTAGCGGGGGGGCCGGGCACAGATACGCAGTATTTT CASSPALAGGPGTDTQYF
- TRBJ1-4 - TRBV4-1 TGCGCCAGCAGTAAAAAAGGCGGGCAGGGCTTTGCAACTAATGAAAAACTGTTTTTT CASSKKGGQGFATNEKLFF
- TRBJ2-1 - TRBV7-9 TGTGCCAGCAGCCCCCCGAGGGTTAATCCCTCGGGTGAGCAGTTCTTC CASSPPRVNPSGEQFF
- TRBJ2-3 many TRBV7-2 TGTGCCAGCAGCCCTGAGCGGATACCAGATACGCAGTATTTT CASSPERIPDTQYF
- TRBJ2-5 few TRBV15 TGTGCCACCAATAGCTGGAGGGGACAAGAGACCCAGTACTTC CATNSWRGQETQYF
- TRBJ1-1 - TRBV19 TGTGCCAGTAGTATGGGAATGGTAACTGAAGCTTTCTTT CASSMGMVTEAFF
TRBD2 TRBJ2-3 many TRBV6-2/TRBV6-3 TGTGCCAGCAGTTGGACACTAGCGGTCCTAAACACAGATACGCAGTATTTT CASSWTLAVLNTDTQYF
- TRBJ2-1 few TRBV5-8 TGTGCCAGCAGCCCGGATCAAGGTGTGAGCTCCTACAATGAGCAGTTCTTC CASSPDQGVSSYNEQFF
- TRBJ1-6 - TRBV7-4 TGTGCCAGCGGGGGGAGGCGTAATTCACTCCTCCACTTT CASGGRRNSLLHF
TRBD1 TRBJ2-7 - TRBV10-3 TGTGCCATCAGTGAGTCGGGGGACAGGGGAACCTCCTACGAGCAGTACTTC CAISESGDRGTSYEQYF
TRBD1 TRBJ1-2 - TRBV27 TGTGCCAGCAGTCGCCCAGGGGGTGGCTACACCTTC CASSRPGGGYTF
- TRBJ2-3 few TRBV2 TGTGCCAGCCCCACAGGGCCAGATACGCAGTATTTT CASPTGPDTQYF
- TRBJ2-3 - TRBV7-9 TGTGCCAGCAGCTTAGCCAGGGGGGCTAGCACAGATACGCAGTATTTT CASSLARGASTDTQYF
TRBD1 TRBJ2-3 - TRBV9 TGTGCCAGCAGCGCCAACCGGGACAGGAACACAGATACGCAGTATTTT CASSANRDRNTDTQYF
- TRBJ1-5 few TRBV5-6 TGTGCCAGCAGCTTGGGATATACGTCAAATCAGCCCCAGCATTTT CASSLGYTSNQPQHF
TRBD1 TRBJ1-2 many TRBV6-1 TGTGCCAGCGATGACAGGGGCTATGGCTACACCTTC CASDDRGYGYTF
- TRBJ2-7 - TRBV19 TGTGCCAGTAGTATTTCGGCAGTAGGTGACTACGAGCAGTACTTC CASSISAVGDYEQYF
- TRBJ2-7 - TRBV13 TGTGCCAGCAGCTTAGGCGGACGGACAGCGCCTCACGAGCAGTACTTC CASSLGGRTAPHEQYF
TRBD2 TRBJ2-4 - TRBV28 TGTGCCAGCAGTTTACAGAGCGGGGGGCCGTTGGACATTCAGTACTTC CASSLQSGGPLDIQYF
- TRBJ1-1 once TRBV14 TGTGCCAGCAGCCAAGGATCGGGTCGATACAGGACCAAGAACACTGAAGCTTTCTTT CASSQGSGRYRTKNTEAFF
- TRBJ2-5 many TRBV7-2 TGTGCCAGCAGCTTAAAGTGGGGGGCCCTCCGAGAGACCCAGTACTTC CASSLKWGALRETQYF
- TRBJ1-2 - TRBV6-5 TGTGCCAGCAGTTACTCGACGGGGGGTTACTATGGCTACACCTTC CASSYSTGGYYGYTF
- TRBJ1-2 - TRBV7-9 TGTGCCAGCAGCCCAAACAGGCTCTATGGCTACACCTTC CASSPNRLYGYTF
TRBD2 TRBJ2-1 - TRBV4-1 TGCGCCAGCAGCCAATCTAGCGGGGCTAATGAGCAGTTCTTC CASSQSSGANEQFF
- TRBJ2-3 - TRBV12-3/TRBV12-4 TGTGCCAGCAGTTTATGGGCGGAAGCTAGCACAGATACGCAGTATTTT CASSLWAEASTDTQYF
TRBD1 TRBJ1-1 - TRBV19 TGTGCCAGTAGTGGCGGAGGGGGCCCTGAAGCTTTCTTT CASSGGGGPEAFF
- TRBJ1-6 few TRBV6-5 TGTGCCAGCAGTTACTCGACGGCCGCACCTAATTCACCCCTCCACTTT CASSYSTAAPNSPLHF
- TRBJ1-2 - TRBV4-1 TGCGCCAGCAGCCAATCTACAGGGACCAACTATGGCTACACCTTC CASSQSTGTNYGYTF
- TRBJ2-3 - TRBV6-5 TGTGCCAGCAGAGCGCCGGGGATAGGCGCAGATACGCAGTATTTT CASRAPGIGADTQYF
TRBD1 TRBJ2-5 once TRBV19 TGTGCCAGTACTACATCGACAGGGGCTAACCAAGAGACCCAGTACTTC CASTTSTGANQETQYF
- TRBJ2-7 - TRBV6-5 TGTGCCAGTCGGGATGCCTACGAGCAGTACTTC CASRDAYEQYF
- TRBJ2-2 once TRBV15 TGTGCCACCAGCAGAGACAGGACAGAGAACACCGGGGAGCTGTTTTTT CATSRDRTENTGELFF
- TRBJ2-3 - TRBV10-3 TGTGCCATCAGTGGGCCCTGGGAAAGTAGCACAGATACGCAGTATTTT CAISGPWESSTDTQYF
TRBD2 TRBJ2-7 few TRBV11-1 TGTGCCAGCAGCTCCGGGACTATCTACGAGCAGTACTTC CASSSGTIYEQYF
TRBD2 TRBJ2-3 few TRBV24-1 TGTGCCACCAGTGATTCTAGCGGCAGCACAGATACGCAGTATTTT CATSDSSGSTDTQYF
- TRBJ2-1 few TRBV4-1 TGCGCCAGCAGCCAAGTGACAGGCATGGACAATGAGCAGTTCTTC CASSQVTGMDNEQFF
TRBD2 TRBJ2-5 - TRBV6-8 TGTGCCAGCAGTTCGGGACTAGCGGGGGTGAGCCAAGAGACCCAGTACTTC CASSSGLAGVSQETQYF
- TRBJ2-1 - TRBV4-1 TGCGCCAGCAGCCTCCGGGTTCAAGATGAGCAGTTCTTC CASSLRVQDEQFF
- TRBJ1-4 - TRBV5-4 TGTGCCAGCATCCGTGGCGGGGTAGGCGAAAAACTGTTTTTT CASIRGGVGEKLFF
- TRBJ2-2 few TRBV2 TGTGCCGCCGGTGGGGGCGGGGAGCTGTTTTTT CAAGGGGELFF
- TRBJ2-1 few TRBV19 TGTGCCAGTTCCGAATTCCCCTACAATGAGCAGTTCTTC CASSEFPYNEQFF
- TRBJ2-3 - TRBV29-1 TGCAGCGCTGCGACCCTAGGGAGCACAGATACGCAGTATTTT CSAATLGSTDTQYF
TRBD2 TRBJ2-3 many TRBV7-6 TGTGCCAGCAGCTTTAGGCTGAGCGGGGGGGCCAAGGGGTCAGATACGCAGTATTTT CASSFRLSGGAKGSDTQYF
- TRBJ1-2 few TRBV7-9 TGTGCCAGCAGCTTCCCGAGTAGCTATGGCTACACCTTC CASSFPSSYGYTF
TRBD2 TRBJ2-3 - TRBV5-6 TGTGCCAGCAGGTTCATCGGGGGGGCCGAGACAGATACGCAGTATTTT CASRFIGGAETDTQYF
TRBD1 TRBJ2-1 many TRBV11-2 TGTGCCAGCAGCAATCTCCCCGGACAGGGCAATGAGCAGTTCTTC CASSNLPGQGNEQFF
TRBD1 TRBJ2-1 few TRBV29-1 TGCAGCGTTGAATACAGGGGAAATGAGCAGTTCTTC CSVEYRGNEQFF
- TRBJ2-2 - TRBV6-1 TGTGCCAGCAAGAGGGACACCCTAAAGATAGACCGGGAGCTGTTTTTT CASKRDTLKIDRELFF